A selection of T cell receptor beta chains follows, all from one sample in a study of T cells after yellow fever vaccination. One entry per CDR3 protein results from TCRdb running MiXCR on the 5' RACE reads. The sample lists under 550,000 distinct CDR3 sequences; roughly a fifth were seen once. The source was PBMCs, collected about 21 days after the first yellow fever vaccination. The receptors here all came from a man aged 18 to 35 who received the YFV17D yellow fever vaccine. Each CDR3 is given with its conserved first and last residue. A D gene is named only where the DNA matches it firmly. Clone size is shown for a subset of rows, as once, few, many or a class of expanded clone.

d_gene	v_gene	abundance	len	j_gene	CDR3nt	CDR3aa
.	TRBV20-1	.	17	TRBJ2-3	TGCAGTGCTAGGGAAATTCGTCGGGACTCACTCACAGATACGCAGTATTTT	CSAREIRRDSLTDTQYF
.	TRBV29-1	few	13	TRBJ1-1	TGCAGCGTTTACTCTGGACTGGGCACTGAAGCTTTCTTT	CSVYSGLGTEAFF
TRBD1	TRBV4-1	.	18	TRBJ1-1	TGCGCCAGCAGCCAAGAAGTGGGTTGGGGCAGGGGGGCCCCTGAAGCTTTCTTT	CASSQEVGWGRGAPEAFF
.	TRBV10-2	few	15	TRBJ1-1	TGCGCCAGCCACCAACCGGGCCCGAGGAACACTGAAGCTTTCTTT	CASHQPGPRNTEAFF
.	TRBV18	.	15	TRBJ2-2	TGTGCCAGCTCACCTCAACAAGGGAGGCCCGGGGAGCTGTTTTTT	CASSPQQGRPGELFF
TRBD1	TRBV5-1	few	17	TRBJ2-2	TGCGCCAGCAGCTTGGTGGACAGGGGGCGAAGTTCCGGGGAGCTGTTTTTT	CASSLVDRGRSSGELFF
.	TRBV11-2	once	15	TRBJ2-5	TGTGCCAGCACCCCCCGGGCAGGGGCGAAAGAGACCCAGTACTTC	CASTPRAGAKETQYF
TRBD1	TRBV27	.	17	TRBJ2-3	TGTGCCAGCAGGGGGGGGCCAGACAGGGGGCCCATAGATACGCAGTATTTT	CASRGGPDRGPIDTQYF
.	TRBV6-1	few	14	TRBJ1-4	TGTGCCAGCAGCGATACAGGTTTCATCACGAAACTGTTTTTT	CASSDTGFITKLFF
.	TRBV7-9	few	17	TRBJ2-2	TGTGCCAGCAGCCATAAACCGCAGGGCGAGAACACCGGGGAGCTGTTTTTT	CASSHKPQGENTGELFF
TRBD2	TRBV5-1	few	14	TRBJ2-2	TGCGCCAGCAGCTTGACTAGCGGTAACGGGGAGCTGTTTTTT	CASSLTSGNGELFF
.	TRBV11-2	.	16	TRBJ2-1	TGTGCCAGCAGCTTAGATTCCGGACGGGTTCACAATGAGCAGTTCTTC	CASSLDSGRVHNEQFF
.	TRBV9	few	15	TRBJ1-2	TGTGCCAGCAGCGCGCAGGTGGCCCTAAACTATGGCTACACCTTC	CASSAQVALNYGYTF
.	TRBV5-5	few	12	TRBJ1-5	TGTGCCAGCAGCTTTAACGATCAGCCCCAGCATTTT	CASSFNDQPQHF
.	TRBV3-1	few	15	TRBJ1-4	TGTGCCAGCAGCCAATATAGATCAACTAATGAAAAACTGTTTTTT	CASSQYRSTNEKLFF
.	TRBV7-8	.	17	TRBJ2-2	TGTGCCAGCAGCTTAGGATCGGAGGGACTGGGAACCGGGGAGCTGTTTTTT	CASSLGSEGLGTGELFF
.	TRBV7-9	.	17	TRBJ2-7	TGTGCCAGCAGCCCTCGAGCGGGGGCAGGGGGCGCCTACGAGCAGTACTTC	CASSPRAGAGGAYEQYF
.	TRBV7-9	.	13	TRBJ2-7	TGTGCCAGCAGCAACCCAGAAACATACGAGCAGTACTTC	CASSNPETYEQYF
TRBD1	TRBV6-2/TRBV6-3	few	17	TRBJ1-2	TGTGCCAGCAGTTATTCCCGTGAGACAGGGGGGAATTATGGCTACACCTTC	CASSYSRETGGNYGYTF
.	TRBV5-1	.	13	TRBJ2-2	TGCGCCAGCAGCTTGGGGGAAGACGGGGAGCTGTTTTTT	CASSLGEDGELFF
.	TRBV19	few	15	TRBJ2-2	TGTGCCAGTACCAAGAGGTATGGTGGCACCGGGGAGCTGTTTTTT	CASTKRYGGTGELFF
TRBD2	TRBV5-4	.	15	TRBJ2-5	TGTGCCAGCACCCCTAGGCGGGGGGATCAAGAGACCCAGTACTTC	CASTPRRGDQETQYF
.	TRBV7-9	few	11	TRBJ2-3	TGTGCCAGCCCCTCCACAGATACGCAGTATTTT	CASPSTDTQYF
TRBD1	TRBV20-1	.	15	TRBJ2-3	TGCAGTGCTAGCGAGGGGGCGCTTAAGGCAGATACGCAGTATTTT	CSASEGALKADTQYF
.	TRBV7-9	.	15	TRBJ2-3	TGTGCCAGCAGCTTTACTTCCGAGAGCACAGATACGCAGTATTTT	CASSFTSESTDTQYF
.	TRBV6-2/TRBV6-3	.	14	TRBJ2-2	TGTGCCAGCAGGCTGGAGGGAGCCTCCGGGGAGCTGTTTTTT	CASRLEGASGELFF
.	TRBV29-1	few	13	TRBJ2-2	TGCAGCGTTGAAGACAGCGGTTCCGGGGAGCTGTTTTTT	CSVEDSGSGELFF
.	TRBV4-2	few	15	TRBJ2-1	TGTGCCAGCAGCCAAGGTTCCGGGAGCCACAATGAGCAGTTCTTC	CASSQGSGSHNEQFF
.	TRBV14	.	12	TRBJ1-5	TGTGCCAGCAGCGGACAGAATCAGCCCCAGCATTTT	CASSGQNQPQHF
TRBD1	TRBV12-3/TRBV12-4	.	16	TRBJ1-1	TGTGCCAGCAGTGTAAGACAGGGCGCGTCGGGCACTGAAGCTTTCTTT	CASSVRQGASGTEAFF
TRBD2	TRBV20-1	few	15	TRBJ2-1	TGCAGTGCTAGGCTGACTAGCGGGGCTTACAATGAGCAGTTCTTC	CSARLTSGAYNEQFF